This T cell receptor beta chain was observed in a study of beta chain features in type 1 diabetes. Study findings and constraints: There was a possibility that cDNA sequencing over-represented cells with high TCR expression. TCRB CDR3s were moderately but significantly shorter in Type 1 diabetes patients in all four CD4+ subsets.

This clone has just a few counts. Its antigen is not known. The length of the CDR3 is 17 residues. Germline assignment: CDR1 MGHRA and CDR2 YSYEKL. J was trimmed by 6 bases and V by 0 bases; bases with no gene match: 12. The authors reverse transcribed all of the isolated RNA, so sequencing captured expressed TCRB transcripts. This table comes from immunoSEQ multiplex PCR, and its TCRdb copy is limited to in-frame clones, with some not included. The sample includes hundreds of thousands of clones, roughly 13% of them seen just once. Staining for CD45RO/CCR7/CD25/CD127/CD95/CD27 allowed sorting of CD4+ naive, central memory, regulatory and stem cell-like memory cells.

This chain links TRBV4-1 with TRBJ2-5; 8 bases line up with TRBD2. This receptor was obtained from a man aged 18 to 29 with type 1 diabetes. Sequencing was carried out using naive CD4+ T cells from blood. The CDR3 region has the DNA TGCGCCAGCAGCCAAGAGTTGGCCGGGGGGGCCTTGAAGACCCAGTACTTC. Translating it yields CASSQELAGGALKTQYF.